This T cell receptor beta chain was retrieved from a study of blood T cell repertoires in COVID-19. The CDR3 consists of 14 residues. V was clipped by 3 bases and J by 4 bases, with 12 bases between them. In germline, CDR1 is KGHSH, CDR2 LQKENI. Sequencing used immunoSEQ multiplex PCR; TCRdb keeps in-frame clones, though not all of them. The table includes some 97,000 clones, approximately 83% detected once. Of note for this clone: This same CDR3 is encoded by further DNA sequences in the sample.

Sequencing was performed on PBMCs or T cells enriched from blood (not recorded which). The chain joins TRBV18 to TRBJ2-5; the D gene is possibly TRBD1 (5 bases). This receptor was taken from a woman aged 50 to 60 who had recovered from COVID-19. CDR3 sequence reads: CASSPGTGRETQYF. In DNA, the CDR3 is TGTGCCAGCTCACCGGGAACAGGAAGAGAGACCCAGTACTTC.